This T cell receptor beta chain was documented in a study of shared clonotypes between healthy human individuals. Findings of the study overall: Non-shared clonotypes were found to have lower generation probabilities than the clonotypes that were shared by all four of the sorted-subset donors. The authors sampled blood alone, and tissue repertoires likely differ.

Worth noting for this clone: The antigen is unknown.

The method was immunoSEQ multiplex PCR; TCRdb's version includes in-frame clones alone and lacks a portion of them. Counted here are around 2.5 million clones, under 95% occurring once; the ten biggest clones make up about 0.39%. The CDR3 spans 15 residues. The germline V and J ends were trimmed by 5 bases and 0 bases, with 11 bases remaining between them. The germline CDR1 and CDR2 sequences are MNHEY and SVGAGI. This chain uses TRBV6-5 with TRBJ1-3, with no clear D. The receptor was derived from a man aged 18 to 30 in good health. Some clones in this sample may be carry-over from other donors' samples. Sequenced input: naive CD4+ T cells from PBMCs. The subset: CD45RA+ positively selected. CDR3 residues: CASSADGASGNTIYF. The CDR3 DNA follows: TGTGCCAGCAGTGCTGACGGAGCCTCTGGAAACACCATATATTTT.